These 21 T cell receptor beta chains were all obtained from the same sample, sequenced in a study of OX40 agonist ivuxolimab in advanced cancers. Here immunoSEQ multiplex PCR was the method, and the copy in TCRdb shows in-frame clones only, minus some. The sample records 75,000 or so clones, roughly 84% being singletons. The source was CD4+ or CD8+ T cells sorted from blood, collected in a trial of the OX40 agonist ivuxolimab. These TCRs come from an adult with an advanced solid tumor such as melanoma, head and neck, liver or kidney cancer.

The chain has TRBV18 and TRBJ2-2; D is possibly TRBD2 (5 bases). The CDR3 is 17 amino acids. Per the germline V gene, CDR1 is KGHSH and CDR2 is LQKENI. The V end was cut by 3 bases, the J end by 0 bases, with 14 bases between. In DNA form, the CDR3 reads TGTGCCAGCTCACCTCGTTCTAGCCGAACGAACACCGGGGAGCTGTTTTTT. It encodes CASSPRSSRTNTGELFF. The variable domain in full, completed from reference TRBV18 and TRBJ2-2, reads NAGVMQNPRHLVRRRGQEARLRCSPMKGHSHVYWYRQLPEEGLKFMVYLQKENIIDESGMPKERFSAEFPKEGPSILRIQQVVRGDSAAYFCASSPRSSRTNTGELFFGEGSRLTVL.

V and J are TRBV7-8 and TRBJ2-7, with TRBD1 as a possible D gene (6 bases). The CDR3 extends over 15 amino acids. V dropped 3 bases and J dropped 4 bases, with 16 bases sitting between them. CDR1 SGHVS and CDR2 FQNEAQ come from the germline V gene. CDR3 DNA: TGTGCCAGCAGCTTTTACGGGCCAGGGGTGTACGAGCAGTACTTC. Its translation is CASSFYGPGVYEQYF.

This sequence joins TRBV9 and TRBJ1-2; a weak D match, TRBD1 (5 bases). The CDR3 covers 16 residues. Trimming stripped 2 bases from V and 8 bases from J, with 22 bases between. Germline V lookup: CDR1 SGDLS, CDR2 YYNGEE. The CDR3: CASSVNSGPREGGYTF. In DNA, the CDR3 is TGTGCCAGCAGCGTTAACTCCGGGCCCAGGGAGGGCGGCTACACCTTC.

This chain links TRBV11-2 with TRBJ1-3, with 8 bases identical to TRBD1. Germline loops: CDR1 SGHAT, CDR2 FQNNGV. The CDR3 runs 18 residues. Germline trimming cut 1 base from V and 0 bases from J; bases unmatched to any gene: 8. The CDR3 sequence: CASSLVPGTGNSGNTIYF. In DNA form, the CDR3 reads TGTGCCAGCAGCTTAGTCCCCGGGACAGGAAACTCTGGAAACACCATATATTTT.

V is TRBV7-9 and J is TRBJ1-1, with 10 bases aligning to TRBD1. The CDR3 covers 14 residues. Germline V lookup: CDR1 SEHNR, CDR2 FQNEAQ (reference sequence). Trimming cost V 8 bases and J 5 bases; bases outside gene matches: 8. The CDR3 region is CASSEGQGDTEAFF. CDR3 coding DNA: TGTGCCAGCTCCGAAGGACAGGGGGATACTGAAGCTTTCTTT.

This sequence joins TRBV6-6 and TRBJ1-2; no reliable D call. Trimming took 1 base from V and 6 from J, leaving 9 bases between them. This CDR3 has 13 residues. Germline V gene sequence: CDR1 MNHNY, CDR2 SVGAGI (reference sequence). The CDR3 bases are TGTGCCAGCAGTTACTTGGAATATGATGGCTACACCTTC. Its translation is CASSYLEYDGYTF.

The chain carries TRBV5-1 and TRBJ2-3; 10 nucleotides agree with TRBD1. The V gene end was trimmed by 0 bases and the J gene end by 1 base; junction bases not matched to a gene: 2. Germline V gene data show CDR1 as SGHRS and CDR2 as YFSETQ. The CDR3 is 16 amino acids. This chain's CDR3 is CASSLGQGARTDTQYF. The CDR3 DNA sequence: TGCGCCAGCAGCTTGGGACAGGGGGCCCGCACAGATACGCAGTATTTT.

This clone was found a few times. The V call is TRBV11-2, the J call TRBJ2-7; 8 bases fit TRBD1. V trimming: 5 bases; J trimming: 6 bases; junction bases outside the gene matches: 6. CDR1 is SGHAT, CDR2 FQNNGV, per germline. The CDR3 has 13 residues. CDR3 coding DNA: TGTGCCAGCAGCCCAGACAGGGGACCCGAGCAGTACTTC. It specifies CASSPDRGPEQYF.

The CDR3 DNA reads TGTGCCAGCAGCGCTGGGACTAGCGGGAGGGTATACAATGAGCAGTTCTTC. Residues: CASSAGTSGRVYNEQFF. The chain combines TRBV9 with TRBJ2-1, with 16 bases identical to TRBD2. The CDR3 runs to 17 residues. With 3 bases clipped from V and 4 bases from J, the junction kept 4 bases outside the gene matches. Germline V gene lookup returns CDR1 SGDLS and CDR2 YYNGEE.

This chain connects TRBV6-5 to TRBJ2-7, with 7 bases aligning to TRBD1. V trimming: 6 bases; J trimming: 5 bases; junction bases outside the gene matches: 10. The CDR3 covers 14 residues. Germline V gene lookup returns CDR1 MNHEY and CDR2 SVGAGI. CDR3 protein: CASRGDSTVDEQYF. For the CDR3, the DNA is TGTGCCAGCAGGGGGGACAGTACGGTCGACGAGCAGTACTTC.

This chain connects TRBV6-5 to TRBJ2-7; 9 bases fit TRBD2. The junction had 6 bases not matched to a gene; V was cut back by 8 bases and J by 4 bases. Germline CDR1 MNHEY, CDR2 SVGAGI. There are 13 residues in the CDR3. CDR3 nucleotide sequence: TGTGCCAGCGCGGGGGGGCCGCTGTACGAGCAGTACTTC. The encoded protein is CASAGGPLYEQYF.

The chain employs TRBV7-6 and TRBJ2-7; 7 nucleotides line up with TRBD2. The CDR3 is made up of 15 amino acids. Per germline, CDR1 SGHVS and CDR2 FNYEAQ. Losses at the gene ends were 1 base for V and 3 bases for J; bases not matched to a gene: 6. In nucleotides, the CDR3 is TGTGCCAGCAGCTTAGTTGCGGGAGCGGACTACGAGCAGTACTTC. Its translation: CASSLVAGADYEQYF.

This sequence joins TRBV5-1 and TRBJ2-1; D may be TRBD1 or TRBD2 (5 bases each). Trimming pared 2 bases from V and 8 bases from J, leaving 14 bases between. Looked up from germline, CDR1 is SGHRS and CDR2 is YFSETQ. This CDR3 has 14 residues. The CDR3 bases are TGCGCCAGCAGCTTAACCGGGACCACCGATGAGCAGTTCTTC. This codes for CASSLTGTTDEQFF.

This chain connects TRBV6-5 to TRBJ2-2, with D perhaps matching TRBD1 (6 bases). CDR3 length: 11 amino acids. Germline V lookup: CDR1 MNHEY, CDR2 SVGAGI. Trimming took 6 bases from V and 9 from J, leaving 8 bases between them. CDR3 amino acids: CASSRGRELFF. CDR3 nucleotide sequence: TGTGCCAGCAGCAGGGGCAGGGAGCTGTTTTTT.

The gene calls are TRBV7-9 and TRBJ1-1; perhaps TRBD1 as D (6 bases). This CDR3 contains 13 residues. Germline V gene data show CDR1 as SEHNR and CDR2 as FQNEAQ (reference sequence). The V end lost 4 bases, the J end lost 0 bases, and 6 bases lay between the germline ends. The CDR3 DNA reads TGTGCCAGCAGCTGGGGGCTGAACACTGAAGCTTTCTTT. Encoded protein: CASSWGLNTEAFF.

The rearrangement joins TRBV19 to TRBJ2-3; no clear D gene. The germline gives CDR1 LNHDA, CDR2 SQIVND (reference sequence). The CDR3 has 13 residues. Between the trimmed V and J ends, which lost 6 bases and 2 bases, there was a span of 9 bases. In nucleotides, the CDR3 is TGTGCCAGTAGGGCGAGAGTCACAGATACGCAGTATTTT. It codes for CASRARVTDTQYF.

This chain links TRBV15 with TRBJ1-5; D might be TRBD1 (6 bases). Looked up from germline, CDR1 is LNHNV and CDR2 is YYDKDF (reference sequence). CDR3 length: 14 residues. Trimming shortened V by 1 base and J by 4 bases, and 8 bases separated the two germline ends. The CDR3 sequence is CATSRGGANQPQHF. CDR3 nucleotide sequence: TGTGCCACCAGCAGAGGGGGGGCGAATCAGCCCCAGCATTTT.

The J gene is TRBJ1-2, the V gene TRBV7-9; 7 bases fit TRBD1. The germline gives CDR1 SEHNR, CDR2 FQNEAQ (reference sequence). V shed 8 bases, J shed 2 bases, and the junction held 5 bases outside the gene matches. This CDR3 comprises 13 residues. For the CDR3, the DNA is TGTGCCAGCGGGACAGCGAAAAACTATGGCTACACCTTC. The encoded protein is CASGTAKNYGYTF.

The rearrangement uses TRBV14 and TRBJ1-1; no reliable D call. The CDR3 spans 13 residues. CDR1 and CDR2 from the germline V gene are SGHDN and FVKESK. Trimming removed 3 bases from V and 8 bases from J, with 13 bases in between. The CDR3 reads CASSQGNTREAFF. In DNA form, the CDR3 reads TGTGCCAGCAGCCAGGGTAACACGAGAGAAGCTTTCTTT. The complete variable domain, with remaining parts taken from reference TRBV14 and TRBJ1-1, reads EAGVTQFPSHSVIEKGQTVTLRCDPISGHDNLYWYRRVMGKEIKFLLHFVKESKQDESGMPNNRFLAERTGGTYSTLKVQPAELEDSGVYFCASSQGNTREAFFGQGTRLTVV.

This clone was seen once. V and J are TRBV7-3 and TRBJ1-1; no clear D gene. V lost 2 bases, J lost 7 bases, and 26 bases lay in between. Germline assignment: CDR1 SGHTA and CDR2 FQGTGA. The CDR3 is 18 amino acids. CDR3 residues: CASSLGPPNLSEKNEAFF. In nucleotides, the CDR3 is TGTGCCAGCAGCTTAGGCCCCCCTAACCTCTCTGAGAAGAATGAAGCTTTCTTT.

The chain couples TRBV1 to TRBJ2-7; the table's D call, TRBD1, was not checked against the DNA. TRBV1 represents a pseudogene. The CDR3 runs to 19 residues. The CDR3 nucleotides are TGCACCACAATCTCCCCTCGGGACAGGGATACATCGGTATTATACGAGCAGTACTTC. It specifies CTTISPRDRDTSVLYEQYF.